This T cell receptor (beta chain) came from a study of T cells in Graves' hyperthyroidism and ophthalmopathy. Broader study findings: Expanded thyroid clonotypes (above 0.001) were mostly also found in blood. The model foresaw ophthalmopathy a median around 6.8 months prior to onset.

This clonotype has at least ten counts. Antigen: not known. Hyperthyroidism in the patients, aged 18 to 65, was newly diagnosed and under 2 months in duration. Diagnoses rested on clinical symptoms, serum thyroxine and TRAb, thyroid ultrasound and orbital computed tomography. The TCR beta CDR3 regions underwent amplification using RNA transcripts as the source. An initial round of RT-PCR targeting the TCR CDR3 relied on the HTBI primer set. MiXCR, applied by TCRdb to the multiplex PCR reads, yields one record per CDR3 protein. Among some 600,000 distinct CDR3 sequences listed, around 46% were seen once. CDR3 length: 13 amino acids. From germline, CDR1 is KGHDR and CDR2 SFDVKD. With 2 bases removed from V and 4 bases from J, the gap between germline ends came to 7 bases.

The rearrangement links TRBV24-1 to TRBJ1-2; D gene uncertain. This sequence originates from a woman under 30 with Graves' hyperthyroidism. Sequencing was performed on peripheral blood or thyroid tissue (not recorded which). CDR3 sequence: CATSDSDLYGYTF. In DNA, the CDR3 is TGTGCCACCAGTGATTCAGATCTCTATGGCTACACCTTC.